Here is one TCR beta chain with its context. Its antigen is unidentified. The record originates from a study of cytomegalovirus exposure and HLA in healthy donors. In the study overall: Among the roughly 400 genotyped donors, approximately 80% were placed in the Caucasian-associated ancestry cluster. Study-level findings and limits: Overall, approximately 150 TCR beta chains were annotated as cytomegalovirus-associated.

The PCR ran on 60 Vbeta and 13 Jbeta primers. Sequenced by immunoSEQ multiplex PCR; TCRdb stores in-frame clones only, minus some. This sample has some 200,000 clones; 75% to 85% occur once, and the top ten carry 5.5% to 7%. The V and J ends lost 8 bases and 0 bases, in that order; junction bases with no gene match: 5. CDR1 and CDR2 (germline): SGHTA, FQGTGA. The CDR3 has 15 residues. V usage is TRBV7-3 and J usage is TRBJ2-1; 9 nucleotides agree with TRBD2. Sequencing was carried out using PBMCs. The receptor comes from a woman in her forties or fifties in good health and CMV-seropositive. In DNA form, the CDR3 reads TGTGCCAGCTCGACTAGCGGACCCTCCTACAATGAGCAGTTCTTC. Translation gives CASSTSGPSYNEQFF.